This T cell receptor beta chain was documented in a study of blood T cell repertoires in COVID-19. Study in general: Specimens from acute and convalescent COVID-19 originated in the United States, Italy and Spain.

Libraries were prepared by immunoSEQ multiplex PCR; TCRdb keeps only in-frame clonotypes and omits some of them. In the table there are 400,000 to 450,000 clones, about 91% of which are singletons. Patients in Seattle were enrolled during active infection, then followed longitudinally. Germline V CDR1 and CDR2: SGHNT, YYREEE (reference sequence). The CDR3 sequence is 13 residues long. Between the trimmed V and J ends, which lost 5 bases and 4 bases, there was a span of 12 bases. This sequence joins TRBV5-4 and TRBJ2-5; TRBD2 is a possible D gene (5 bases). This receptor was taken from a woman between 45 and 65 years old with COVID-19, enrolled during active disease. Sequencing used peripheral blood. CDR3 protein: CASRGRVGETQYF. Here the CDR3 DNA reads TGTGCCAGCAGAGGGAGAGTAGGAGAGACCCAGTACTTC. Looking up the rest from reference TRBV5-4 and TRBJ2-5 gives the full variable domain: ETGVTQSPTHLIKTRGQQVTLRCSSQSGHNTVSWYQQALGQGPQFIFQYYREEENGRGNFPPRFSGLQFPNYSSELNVNALELDDSALYLCASRGRVGETQYFGPGTRLLVL.